The 28 T cell receptor beta chains given below trace back to one sample, sequenced in a study of post-analysis software for immune sequencing data. These receptors have no identified antigens. TCR beta libraries were prepared from cDNA with unique molecular identifiers. MiXCR was run by TCRdb on the PCR reads, yielding one entry per CDR3 protein. Of approximately 690,000 distinct CDR3 sequences in the sample, over 45% were seen once. Study results and caveats: In patients, roughly five TRBV segments were more frequent than in controls, with TRBV5-6, TRBV5-1 and TRBV20-1 among them.

Material for sequencing was blood. The origin of the receptors is a girl aged 2-10 years with multiple sclerosis.

The chain recombines TRBV7-2 with TRBJ2-1; 12 bases agree with TRBD2. The V segment lost 5 bases and the J segment 13 bases; nucleotides outside the gene matches: 15. The CDR3 runs to 16 residues. CDR1 and CDR2 from the germline V gene are SGHTA and FQGNSA. CDR3 in amino acids: CASSPRYAQTSGRQFF. The CDR3 nucleotides read TGTGCCAGCAGCCCACGTTACGCCCAGACTAGCGGGAGACAGTTCTTC.

CDR3 nucleotides: TGTGCCAGCAGTCGACAGGGGGACACAGATACGCAGTATTTT. This gives the protein CASSRQGDTDTQYF. V usage is TRBV27 and J usage is TRBJ2-3; 9 nucleotides match TRBD1. This CDR3 comprises 14 residues. J gave up 2 bases and V 5 bases, and 2 bases lay outside the gene matches. The germline V gene encodes CDR1 MNHEY and CDR2 SMNVEV (reference sequence).

V usage is TRBV7-9 and J usage is TRBJ2-1; D is ambiguous. CDR3 length: 13 residues. The V and J ends lost 7 bases and 3 bases respectively, with 10 bases between them. In germline, CDR1 is SEHNR, CDR2 FQNEAQ (reference sequence). The CDR3 DNA follows: TGTGCCAGCAAAGGCAGACACTACAATGAGCAGTTCTTC. It encodes CASKGRHYNEQFF.

This clonotype came up once. The CDR3 DNA reads TGCGCCAGCAGCCAAGAGGAGACTAGCGGCCAAAATACGCAGTATTTT. Protein product: CASSQEETSGQNTQYF. The V and J genes are TRBV4-1 and TRBJ2-3; the match to TRBD2 covers 9 bases. The CDR3 is 16 amino acids. CDR1 is MGHRA and CDR2 is YSYEKL in the germline V gene. With 0 bases clipped from V and 7 bases from J, the junction kept 8 bases outside the gene matches.

The DNA of the CDR3 is TGCGCCAGCAGCCAAGAAGTCCGGGGGGCTAACTATGGCTACACCTTC. Its protein is CASSQEVRGANYGYTF. This sequence joins TRBV4-3 and TRBJ1-2; D is perhaps TRBD1 (5 bases). The CDR3 is 16 residues long. Germline CDR1 LGHNA, CDR2 YSLEER. V was clipped by 0 bases and J by 0 bases, with 11 bases between them.

V is TRBV6-6 and J is TRBJ2-5; perhaps TRBD1 as D (7 bases). The CDR3 extends over 15 amino acids. Trimming removed 6 bases from V and 5 bases from J, with 19 bases in between. Germline lookup yields CDR1 MNHNY and CDR2 SVGAGI (reference sequence). The CDR3 coding sequence is TGTGCCAGCAGCGCGGGGACAGAGGACTTCGAGACCCAGTACTTC. Translating gives CASSAGTEDFETQYF.

This sequence joins TRBV5-1 and TRBJ1-2; TRBD1 matches at 10 bases. Germline-derived CDR1 and CDR2 are SGHRS and YFSETQ. The CDR3 loop spans 16 amino acids. Trimming took 3 bases from V and 6 from J; bases not matched to a gene: 11. CDR3 protein: CASSSQTGTGVDGYTF. The DNA of the CDR3 is TGCGCCAGCAGCTCGCAGACGGGGACAGGGGTCGATGGCTACACCTTC.

The chain couples TRBV7-8 to TRBJ2-7, with D unresolved. The CDR3 runs 13 residues. V lost 5 bases and J 0 bases, leaving 8 bases between the germline ends. The V gene's germline CDR1 is SGHVS and CDR2 FQNEAQ. CDR3 coding DNA: TGTGCCAGCAGCGCACCGATCTCCTACGAGCAGTACTTC. Protein: CASSAPISYEQYF.

The chain employs TRBV29-1 and TRBJ1-2; weak D call: TRBD1 (5 bases). Germline values: CDR1 SQVTM, CDR2 ANQGSEA. Trimming left V 0 bases short and J 4 bases short, with 15 bases between. The CDR3 covers 15 residues. The DNA for the CDR3 is TGCAGCGTTGAAGATCAAAGGGACGCACCCTATGGCTACACCTTC. Translated, it gives CSVEDQRDAPYGYTF.

Worth noting for this clonotype: One junction end disagrees with the germline gene, perhaps due to a read error. The chain carries TRBV7-7 and TRBJ1-1; weak D call: TRBD1 (5 bases). In germline, CDR1 is SSHAT, CDR2 FNYEAQ (reference sequence). This CDR3 region has 13 residues. The CDR3 sequence: CASSLAQDTEAFF. CDR3 nucleotides: TGTGCTAGCAGCTTAGCACAGGACACTGAAGCTTTCTTT. Full variable domain (remainder filled in from reference TRBV7-7 and TRBJ1-1): GAGVSQSPRYKVTKRGQDVTLRCDPISSHATLYWYQQALGQGPEFLTYFNYEAQPDKSGLPSDRFSAERPEGSISTLTIQRTEQRDSAMYRCASSLAQDTEAFFGQGTRLTVV.

The chain links TRBV20-1 to TRBJ2-5, with TRBD2 matching 8 bases. The J call may be faulty, since TRBJ2-7 better matches the DNA end. The germline V gene has CDR1 DFQATT and CDR2 SNEGSKA (reference sequence). The CDR3 contains 14 residues. The CDR3 protein is CSALRGVDSYEQYF. CDR3 sequence (DNA): TGCAGTGCGCTGCGGGGGGTAGACTCCTACGAGCAGTACTTC.

Regarding this clonotype: The germline gene is not matched at one end of the junction; a read error may be the cause. This chain links TRBV29-1 with TRBJ1-2; D not certain. The CDR3 consists of 14 residues. Germline CDR1 and CDR2: SQVTM and ANQGSEA. CDR3 amino acids: CCVEDPERTYGYTF. Written as DNA, the CDR3 is TGCTGCGTTGAAGATCCCGAAAGAACTTATGGCTACACCTTC. The whole variable domain, remainder taken from reference TRBV29-1 and TRBJ1-2, is SAVISQKPSRDICQRGTSLTIQCQVDSQVTMMFWYRQQPGQSLTLIATANQGSEATYESGFVIDKFPISRPNLTFSTLTVSNMSPEDSSIYLCCVEDPERTYGYTFGSGTRLTVV.

This clonotype was seen only a few times. The chain has TRBV7-8 and TRBJ2-5, with 9 bases fitting TRBD2. Trimming at V came to 1 base and at J to 2 bases, leaving 8 bases not matched to a gene. Per germline, CDR1 SGHVS and CDR2 FQNEAQ. The CDR3 covers 17 residues. This CDR3 reads CASSLGGLAGTQETQYF. Written as DNA, the CDR3 is TGTGCCAGCAGCTTAGGCGGGCTAGCGGGGACGCAAGAGACCCAGTACTTC.

V is TRBV7-2 and J is TRBJ2-5; D gene uncertain. Trimming took 3 bases from V and 4 from J, leaving 9 bases between them. This CDR3 has 13 amino acids. CDR1 is SGHTA, CDR2 FQGNSA, per germline. The CDR3 is CASSLESRETQYF. DNA of the CDR3: TGTGCCAGCAGCTTGGAAAGCCGAGAGACCCAGTACTTC.

This clonotype was seen only a few times. This rearrangement joins TRBV27 to TRBJ2-7; 8 bases are a match to TRBD2. Losses at the gene ends were 4 bases for V and 3 bases for J; bases not matched to a gene: 8. Germline V gene data show CDR1 as MNHEY and CDR2 as SMNVEV (reference sequence). The CDR3 runs 15 residues. The CDR3 spells CASSSGLAGFYEQYF. DNA for the CDR3: TGTGCCAGCAGTTCTGGACTAGCTGGATTCTACGAGCAGTACTTC.

The rearrangement joins TRBV7-9 to TRBJ2-3; tentative D call: TRBD2 (5 bases). CDR1 is SEHNR and CDR2 is FQNEAQ in the germline V gene (reference sequence). Trimming cost V 1 base and J 3 bases, with 14 bases left between them. The CDR3 totals 16 residues. Here the CDR3 reads CASSLGLGEATDTQYF. The CDR3 DNA reads as TGTGCCAGCAGCTTAGGGTTGGGAGAGGCGACAGATACGCAGTATTTT.

The chain links TRBV6-1 to TRBJ2-1, with 8 nucleotides matching TRBD2. J lost 13 bases, V lost 5 bases, and 13 bases had no gene match. CDR1 and CDR2 from the germline V gene are MNHNS and SASEGT. This CDR3 spans 14 amino acids. The DNA for the CDR3 is TGTGCCAGCAGTCAGGCGGGGGGTAGAGAGACCCAGTTCTTC. Its translation is CASSQAGGRETQFF.

The rearrangement joins TRBV4-3 to TRBJ1-1; the D gene is possibly TRBD1 (5 bases). Between the trimmed V and J ends, which lost 1 base and 4 bases, there was a span of 10 bases. This CDR3 has 14 residues. Germline lookup yields CDR1 LGHNA and CDR2 YSLEER. CDR3 sequence reads: CASSQGSGSTEAFF. CDR3 nucleotides: TGCGCCAGCAGCCAAGGCTCAGGGAGCACTGAAGCTTTCTTT.

This CDR3 reads CASSPFGGDNHQPQHF. The DNA of the CDR3 is TGTGCCAGCAGTCCCTTCGGCGGGGACAACCATCAGCCCCAGCATTTT. The V and J genes are TRBV6-6 and TRBJ1-5; possible D gene TRBD1, 6 bases. The CDR3 is made up of 16 amino acids. The germline CDR1 and CDR2 sequences are MNHNY and SVGAGI (reference sequence). Trimming removed 5 bases at V and 5 bases at J, with 19 bases between.

This rearrangement joins TRBV15 to TRBJ2-5; 14 bases are shared with TRBD2. The V gene's germline CDR1 is LNHNV and CDR2 YYDKDF (reference sequence). This CDR3 is 17 amino acids long. V lost 3 bases, J lost 5 bases, and 8 bases stayed unmatched. The CDR3 reads CATSSGTSGGPSETQYF. DNA of the CDR3: TGTGCCACCAGCAGTGGGACTAGCGGGGGTCCCTCCGAGACCCAGTACTTC.

The rearrangement links TRBV5-1 to TRBJ2-7; 10 nucleotides line up with TRBD1. Germline V lookup: CDR1 SGHRS, CDR2 YFSETQ. The V gene end was trimmed by 0 bases and the J gene end by 5 bases; junction bases not matched to a gene: 5. The CDR3 has 15 residues. CDR3 loop: CASSLASGTGDEQYF. As DNA, the CDR3 is TGCGCCAGCAGCTTGGCATCCGGGACAGGGGACGAGCAGTACTTC.

For this clonotype: The CDR3 does not close with the conserved phenylalanine or tryptophan, likely indicating a read error. This chain uses TRBV20-1 with TRBJ2-1; TRBD2 agrees at 7 bases. Germline CDR1 and CDR2: DFQATT and SNEGSKA (reference sequence). The ends lost 3 bases at V and 12 bases at J; junction bases unmatched: 11. This CDR3 has 13 amino acids. DNA for the CDR3: TGCAGTGCTAGGACCGCGGGAGTGGTACCGCAGTTCTTG. Translation gives CSARTAGVVPQFL.

This clonotype was observed once. This chain joins TRBV29-1 and TRBJ1-2, with TRBD1 as a possible D gene (5 bases). The germline V gene has CDR1 SQVTM and CDR2 ANQGSEA. The CDR3 is 13 amino acids. Trimming pared 7 bases from V and 6 bases from J, leaving 18 bases between. CDR3 sequence reads: CSASGDLTDGYTF. The CDR3, as DNA: TGCAGCGCCAGCGGGGACCTTACTGATGGCTACACCTTC.

The CDR3 nucleotides read TGTGCCATCATGACGGGAGTAACAGATACGCAGTATTTT. The encoded protein is CAIMTGVTDTQYF. The rearrangement uses TRBV10-3 and TRBJ2-3, with D maybe TRBD2 (6 bases). The CDR3 spans 13 residues. With 7 bases removed from V and 3 bases from J, the gap between germline ends came to 11 bases. CDR1 is ENHRY, CDR2 SYGVKD, per germline.

The rearrangement uses TRBV29-1 and TRBJ2-2; D remains ambiguous. The germline V and J ends were trimmed by 4 bases and 1 base, with 7 bases remaining between them. Germline V lookup: CDR1 SQVTM, CDR2 ANQGSEA. The CDR3 contains 13 residues. The CDR3 region has the DNA TGCAGCGTTGGGGTTCAGAACACCGGGGAGCTGTTTTTT. Protein: CSVGVQNTGELFF.

The chain has TRBV28 and TRBJ2-1, with 10 positions matching TRBD2. Trimming took 5 bases from V and 10 from J; bases not matched to a gene: 14. CDR1 is MDHEN, CDR2 SYDVKM, per germline. The CDR3 extends over 16 amino acids. In DNA form, the CDR3 reads TGTGCCAGCAGTAGCAGGGCCAGCGGGGGGGCCCTAGAGCAGTTCTTC. As protein: CASSSRASGGALEQFF.

This chain connects TRBV4-1 to TRBJ2-7, with D maybe TRBD1 (6 bases). This CDR3 spans 17 amino acids. Germline values: CDR1 MGHRA, CDR2 YSYEKL. Between the trimmed V and J ends, which lost 2 bases and 3 bases, there was a span of 20 bases. This CDR3 is CASSQLWLQGIIYEQYF. The CDR3 DNA is TGCGCCAGCAGCCAACTTTGGCTACAGGGTATAATCTACGAGCAGTACTTC.

The rearrangement uses TRBV25-1 and TRBJ2-7, with TRBD1 matching over 8 bases. V shed 5 bases and J 5 bases; nucleotides not matched to a gene: 11. Germline CDR1 reads MGHDK; CDR2 reads SYGVNS. The CDR3 runs 15 residues. CDR3 in amino acids: CASSPWTGNMNEQYF. CDR3 nucleotides: TGTGCCAGCAGTCCATGGACAGGGAACATGAACGAGCAGTACTTC.